This entry concerns a single T cell receptor (beta chain). Its antigen is unknown. With 9 bases removed from V and 6 bases from J, the gap between germline ends came to 20 bases. This CDR3 has 15 residues. Germline CDR1 reads SNHLY; CDR2 reads FYNNEI. This sample is drawn from a study of cytomegalovirus exposure and HLA in healthy donors. PCR was performed using 60 Vbeta and 13 Jbeta primers. Produced via immunoSEQ multiplex PCR; TCRdb's table is partial and in-frame only. Of around 200,000 clones listed, roughly 80% were seen once; the top ten hold roughly a sixth. General study results and limits: Association with HLA alleles at 0.05 false discovery rate was found for about 17,000 TCR beta sequences in a later analysis.

The receptor was derived from a middle-aged man in good health and CMV-seronegative. The sample taken for sequencing was PBMCs. The V gene is TRBV2, the J gene TRBJ1-4; D is possibly TRBD1 (6 bases). In nucleotides, the CDR3 is TGTGCCAGTGACGGGGGGGCAGGGCTGGATGAAAAACTGTTTTTT. Residues: CASDGGAGLDEKLFF.